The present entry profiles one T cell receptor beta chain with its context. It lacks a known antigen. Within one base of it there is no much larger clone, and no base qualities were kept. In the same sample, other DNA sequences code for this CDR3. The entry originates in a study of shared clonotypes between healthy human individuals (dated by TCRdb to the early 2020s). General notes on the study: The cohort comprised two women and a few men aged 18 to 49 years. For each donor, CD4 naive and CD4 memory were each given three plates, CD8 naive was given two plates, and CD8 memory was given one plate. To estimate repertoire size and how much clonotype sharing occurs between individuals, the study deeply sequenced the blood TCR repertoires of several healthy adults. Per donor, leukapheresis produced somewhere between about 0.9 and 9 billion PBMCs. Different laboratories and diverse techniques were used to prepare libraries and sequence TCR repertoires, to increase sequencing depth and limit assay-specific biases. Findings and caveats that apply to the study as a whole: Incomplete sequencing was indicated by rarefaction of sorted-subset datasets, despite the large sequencing depth. Because the study included a small number of donors, the genetic and exposure-history diversity represented was limited. Sharing across several donors was observed for roughly 5% of naive CD4, about 4% of naive CD8, 2% to 2.5% of memory CD4, and about 0.4% of memory CD8 clonotypes. Estimated clonotype richness was generally larger for naive than for memory subsets. Based on pairwise subsampling, the degree of clonotype sharing among donors was expected to be affected by sequencing depth. Clonotypes shared by all four sorted-subset donors showed higher generation probabilities than non-shared clonotypes. Sampling was restricted to blood, and TCR repertoires in tissues likely differ from the TCR repertoires found in blood.

Donors were healthy HIV-negative adults with no recently reported acute infections or vaccinations. All donors were Caucasian adults living in Nashville, Tennessee, USA. CD4+ T cells were enriched through magnetic negative selection, after which naive cells were positively selected on CD45RA and the remaining negative fraction served as the memory subset. Blood was collected by leukapheresis, and PBMCs were isolated by Ficoll-Histopaque density gradient centrifugation and then cryopreserved in liquid nitrogen vapor phase. Analytical flow cytometry was used to check the purity and quantity of every magnetically sorted T cell population. Genomic DNA was isolated from every sorted fraction and measured by UV absorbance on a Nanodrop 2000c. The CDR3 spans 14 residues, from the cysteine through the phenylalanine. The CDR3 DNA has 42 bases and is translated from base 1. The germline V gene sets CDR1 to KGHSH and CDR2 to LQKENI. The junction carries 8 bases between V and J, which are trimmed by 1 base and 1 base respectively.

Using the deep immunoSEQ assay, TCR CDR3 regions were amplified from genomic DNA by multiplex PCR. For each cell subset, the extracted genomic DNA was distributed evenly across all wells of several immunoSEQ 96-well plates, and each plate served as one replicate. For sorted subsets, each replicate PCR was loaded with 150 to 250 ng genomic DNA, equivalent to 30,000 or so T cell genomes. Purified libraries were measured with a Qubit 3.0 fluorometer, size-checked on a Bioanalyzer 2100, and measured again with the KAPA Library Quantification kit. Every immunoSEQ 96-well plate was sequenced on a separate single-read 150-cycle Illumina NextSeq 550 flow cell. For the original study's pipeline: Because the immunoSEQ output included only junctional sequences and no quality scores, the filtering could not be the same as the filtering used for full-length reads. To assign V/J genes and CDR3, sequences were annotated using PyIR, a Python wrapper for IgBLAST v1.9, with IMGT germline references. Reads were removed for weak V/J assignments (E-value above 1e-6), missing CDR3, stop codons, out-of-frame junctions, or ambiguous translated residues. V3J clonotypes were defined as sequences sharing the same inferred V gene, J gene, and CDR3 amino acid sequence. To compute the percentage overlap between repertoires, the number of shared unique clonotypes was divided by the size of the smaller repertoire. Repertoire richness was assessed with RTK rarefaction, the Chao1 estimator, and Recon v2.1 estimates of unobserved clonotypes. OLGA was used to compute generation probabilities for all TCRbeta clonotypes that the gDNA method yielded from a few donors. TCRdb holds this immuneACCESS table with in-frame rearrangements only. Some clones are missing; in checked studies, unresolved V genes explain under half, and the rest has no known cause. Clonal size and the V and J genes are those of that table, whereas D and trimming came from the DNA. Here the sample has over a million clones; approximately 80% occur a single time. The ten largest clones capture 0.5% to 0.65% of the sample.

The sample comprised memory CD4+ T cells from PBMCs. In light of the paper, this sample's cell subset or site label describes: CD45RA-negative fraction. This receptor was obtained from a man younger than 35 in good health. Some clones in this sample may be carry-over from other donors' samples. The sequence joins TRBV18 to TRBJ2-7; there is no confident call for the D gene. The DNA sequence follows: TGTGCCAGCTCACCACTTGCAGGATCCTACGAGCAGTACTTC. This translates into CASSPLAGSYEQYF.